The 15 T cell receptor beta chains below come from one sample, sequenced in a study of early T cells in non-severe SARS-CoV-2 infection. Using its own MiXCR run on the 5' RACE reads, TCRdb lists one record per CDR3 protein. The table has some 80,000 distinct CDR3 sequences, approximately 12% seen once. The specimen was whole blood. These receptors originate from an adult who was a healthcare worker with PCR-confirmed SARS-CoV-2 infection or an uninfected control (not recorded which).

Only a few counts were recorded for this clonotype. CDR3 nucleotides: TGTGCCAGCAGGCCAGGCTCCTACAATGAGCAGTTCTTC. Translated: CASRPGSYNEQFF. The chain recombines TRBV2 with TRBJ2-1; the D is unclear. The length of the CDR3 is 13 residues. Trimming left V 6 bases short and J 0 bases short, with 6 bases between. The V gene's germline CDR1 is SNHLY and CDR2 FYNNEI.

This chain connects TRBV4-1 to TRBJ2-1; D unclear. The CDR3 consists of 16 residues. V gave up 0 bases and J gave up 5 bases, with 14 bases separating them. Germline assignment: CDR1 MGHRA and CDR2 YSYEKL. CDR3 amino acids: CASSQDGLARNNEQFF. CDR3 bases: TGCGCCAGCAGCCAAGACGGGTTAGCTCGAAACAATGAGCAGTTCTTC.

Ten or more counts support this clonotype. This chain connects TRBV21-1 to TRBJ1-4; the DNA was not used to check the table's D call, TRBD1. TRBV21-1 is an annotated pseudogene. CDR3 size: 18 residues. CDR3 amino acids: CASSLLPRGRGRNEKLFF. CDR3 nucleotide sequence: TGTGCCAGCAGTCTGCTCCCCCGGGGCCGGGGAAGGAATGAAAAACTGTTTTTT.

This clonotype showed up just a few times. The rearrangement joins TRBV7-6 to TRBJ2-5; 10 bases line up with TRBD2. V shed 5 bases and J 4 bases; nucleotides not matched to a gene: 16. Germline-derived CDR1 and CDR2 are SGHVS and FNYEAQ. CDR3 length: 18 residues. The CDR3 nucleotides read TGTGCCAGCAGCCCAGCAGGGGGGTTAGCGGGAGGAGGAGAGACCCAGTACTTC. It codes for CASSPAGGLAGGGETQYF.

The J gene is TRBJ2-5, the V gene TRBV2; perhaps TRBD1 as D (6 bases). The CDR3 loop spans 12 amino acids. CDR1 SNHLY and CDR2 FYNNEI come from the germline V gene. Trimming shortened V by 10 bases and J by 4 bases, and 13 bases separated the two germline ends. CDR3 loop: CATTGLGETQYF. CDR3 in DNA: TGTGCCACCACAGGGTTAGGAGAGACCCAGTACTTC.

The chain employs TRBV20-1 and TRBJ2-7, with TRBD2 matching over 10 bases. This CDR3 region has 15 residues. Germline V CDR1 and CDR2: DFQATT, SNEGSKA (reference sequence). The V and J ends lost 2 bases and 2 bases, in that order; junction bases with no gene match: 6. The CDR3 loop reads CSARSSGRQPYEQYF. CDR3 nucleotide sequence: TGCAGTGCTAGAAGTAGCGGGAGGCAACCCTACGAGCAGTACTTC.

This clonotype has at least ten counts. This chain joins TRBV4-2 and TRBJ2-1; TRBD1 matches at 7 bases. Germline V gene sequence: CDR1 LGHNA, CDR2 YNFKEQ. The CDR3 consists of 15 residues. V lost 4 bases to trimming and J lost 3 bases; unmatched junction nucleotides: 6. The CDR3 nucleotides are TGTGCCAGCAGCCGATCCGGGACAGTCTACAATGAGCAGTTCTTC. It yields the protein CASSRSGTVYNEQFF.

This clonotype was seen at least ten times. The CDR3 sequence: CASSPGGTGTEAFF. The CDR3 DNA is TGTGCCAGCAGCCCGGGGGGGACAGGGACTGAAGCTTTCTTT. V gene TRBV7-6 combines with J gene TRBJ1-1; TRBD1 agrees at 9 bases. This CDR3 comprises 14 residues. V was clipped by 5 bases and J by 5 bases; unmatched bases: 6. Germline CDR1 is SGHVS and CDR2 is FNYEAQ. Full variable domain (outside the CDR3, taken from reference TRBV7-6 and TRBJ1-1): GAGVSQSPRYKVTKRGQDVALRCDPISGHVSLYWYRQALGQGPEFLTYFNYEAQQDKSGLPNDRFSAERPEGSISTLTIQRTEQRDSAMYRCASSPGGTGTEAFFGQGTRLTVV.

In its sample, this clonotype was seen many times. The CDR3 sequence: CASSWGLAGARGETQYF. The CDR3 DNA reads as TGTGCCAGCAGTTGGGGACTAGCGGGAGCCCGAGGAGAGACCCAGTACTTC. The rearrangement links TRBV28 to TRBJ2-5, with 14 bases that match TRBD2. Trimming removed 4 bases from V and 4 bases from J; junction bases left unmatched: 8. The CDR3 length is 17 residues. Germline V CDR1 and CDR2: MDHEN, SYDVKM.

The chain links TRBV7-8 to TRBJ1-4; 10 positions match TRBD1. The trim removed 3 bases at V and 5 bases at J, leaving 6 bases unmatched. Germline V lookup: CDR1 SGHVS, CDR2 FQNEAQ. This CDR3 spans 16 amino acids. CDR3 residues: CASSFDRGRRNEKLFF. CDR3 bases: TGTGCCAGCAGCTTTGACAGGGGGCGACGGAATGAAAAACTGTTTTTT.

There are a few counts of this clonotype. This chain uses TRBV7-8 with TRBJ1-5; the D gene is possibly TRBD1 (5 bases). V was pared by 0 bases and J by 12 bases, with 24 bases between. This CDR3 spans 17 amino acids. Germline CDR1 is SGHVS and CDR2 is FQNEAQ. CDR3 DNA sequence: TGTGCCAGCAGCTTAGCCGGAGCAGGGTCCACGCATGGTGGCCAGCATTTT. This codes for CASSLAGAGSTHGGQHF.

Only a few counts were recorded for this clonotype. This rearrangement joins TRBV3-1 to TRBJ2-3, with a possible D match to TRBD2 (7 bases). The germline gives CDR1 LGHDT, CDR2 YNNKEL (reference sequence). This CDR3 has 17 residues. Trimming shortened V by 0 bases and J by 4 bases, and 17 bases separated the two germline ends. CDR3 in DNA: TGTGCCAGCAGCCAAGATAGGTCACAGGGAGGGGCAGATACGCAGTATTTT. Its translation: CASSQDRSQGGADTQYF.

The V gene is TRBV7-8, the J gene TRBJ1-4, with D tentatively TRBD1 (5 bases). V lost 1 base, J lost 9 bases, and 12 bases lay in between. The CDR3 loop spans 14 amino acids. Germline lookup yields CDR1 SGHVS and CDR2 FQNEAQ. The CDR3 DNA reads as TGTGCCAGCAGCTTAGGCCAGGGCGGAAAAAAACTGTTTTTT. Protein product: CASSLGQGGKKLFF.

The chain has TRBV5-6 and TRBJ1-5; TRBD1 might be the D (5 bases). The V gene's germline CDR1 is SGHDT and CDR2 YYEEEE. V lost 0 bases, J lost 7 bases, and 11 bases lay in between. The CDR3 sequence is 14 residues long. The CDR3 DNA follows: TGTGCCAGCAGCTTGGGGGGCCAAGGACAGCCCCAGCATTTT. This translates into CASSLGGQGQPQHF. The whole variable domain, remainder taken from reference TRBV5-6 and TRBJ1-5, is DAGVTQSPTHLIKTRGQQVTLRCSPKSGHDTVSWYQQALGQGPQFIFQYYEEEERQRGNFPDRFSGHQFPNYSSELNVNALLLGDSALYLCASSLGGQGQPQHFGDGTRLSIL.

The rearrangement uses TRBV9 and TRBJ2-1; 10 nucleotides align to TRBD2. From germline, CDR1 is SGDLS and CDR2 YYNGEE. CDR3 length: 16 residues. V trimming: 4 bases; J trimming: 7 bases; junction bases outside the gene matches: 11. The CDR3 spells CASSFRASGRVNEQFF. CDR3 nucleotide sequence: TGTGCCAGCAGCTTCCGTGCAAGCGGGAGGGTTAATGAGCAGTTCTTC.